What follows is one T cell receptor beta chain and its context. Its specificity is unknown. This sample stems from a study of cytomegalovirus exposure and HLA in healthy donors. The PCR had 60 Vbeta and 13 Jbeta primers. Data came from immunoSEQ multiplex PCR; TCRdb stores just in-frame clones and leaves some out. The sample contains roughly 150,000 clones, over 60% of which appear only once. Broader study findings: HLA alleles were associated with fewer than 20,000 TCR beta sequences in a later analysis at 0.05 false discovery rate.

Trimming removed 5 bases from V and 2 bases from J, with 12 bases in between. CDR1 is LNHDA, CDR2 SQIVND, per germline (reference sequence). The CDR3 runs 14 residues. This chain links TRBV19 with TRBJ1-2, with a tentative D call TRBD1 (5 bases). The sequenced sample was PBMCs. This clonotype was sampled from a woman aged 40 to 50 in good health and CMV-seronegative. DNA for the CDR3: TGTGCCAGTAGTCCCCAAGGGGTGAACTATGGCTACACCTTC. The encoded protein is CASSPQGVNYGYTF.